Below are 14 T cell receptor beta chains sequenced from a single sample in a study of blood T cell repertoires in COVID-19. The table came from immunoSEQ multiplex PCR; TCRdb's copy has only in-frame clones and leaves some out. This table holds about 330,000 clones, roughly 84% found once. Input material: PBMCs or T cells enriched from blood (not recorded which). These receptors all come from a woman in her twenties or thirties who had recovered from COVID-19.

This chain joins TRBV19 and TRBJ1-1, with 10 nucleotides matching TRBD1. This CDR3 spans 17 amino acids. Losses at the gene ends were 10 bases for V and 1 base for J; bases not matched to a gene: 15. CDR1 is LNHDA, CDR2 SQIVND, per germline (reference sequence). CDR3: CATTRFRDRGKNTEAFF. CDR3 nucleotides: TGTGCCACCACCAGATTCAGGGACAGGGGCAAGAACACTGAAGCTTTCTTT.

The chain is built from TRBV18 and TRBJ1-1; 10 bases are shared with TRBD1. This CDR3 comprises 16 residues. Trimming removed 5 bases from V and 4 bases from J; junction bases left unmatched: 10. The germline V gene has CDR1 KGHSH and CDR2 LQKENI. Here the CDR3 DNA reads TGTGCCAGCTCAAGCCAGACAGGGGGCGGAAGCACTGAAGCTTTCTTT. This translates into CASSSQTGGGSTEAFF.

This clone occurred once. V is TRBV7-9 and J is TRBJ1-2, with 10 nucleotides matching TRBD1. There are 17 residues in the CDR3. The junction had 12 bases not matched to a gene; V was cut back by 2 bases and J by 6 bases. Germline V lookup: CDR1 SEHNR, CDR2 FQNEAQ (reference sequence). The CDR3 DNA is TGTGCCAGCAGCTTAATCGGGGGGTGGGACAGGGGCGATGGCTACACCTTC. As protein: CASSLIGGWDRGDGYTF. Together with reference TRBV7-9 and TRBJ1-2, the CDR3 gives the full variable domain: DTGVSQNPRHKITKRGQNVTFRCDPISEHNRLYWYRQTLGQGPEFLTYFQNEAQLEKSRLLSDRFSAERPKGSFSTLEIQRTEQGDSAMYLCASSLIGGWDRGDGYTFGSGTRLTVV.

This clone has just one count. The chain carries TRBV9 and TRBJ2-3, with D tentatively TRBD2 (6 bases). Germline CDR1 and CDR2: SGDLS and YYNGEE. CDR3 length equals 14 residues. The germline V and J ends were trimmed by 2 bases and 2 bases, with 9 bases remaining between them. The CDR3 sequence: CASSVGLYTDTQYF. The DNA for the CDR3 is TGTGCCAGCAGCGTGGGACTCTACACAGATACGCAGTATTTT.

This clone has only a few counts. The chain recombines TRBV6-2 or TRBV6-3 with TRBJ2-3; TRBD2 matches at 10 bases. Germline trimming cut 2 bases from V and 2 bases from J; bases unmatched to any gene: 4. The CDR3 is made up of 16 amino acids. In germline, CDR1 is MNHEY, CDR2 SVGEGT. CDR3 region: CASSYSGLAATDTQYF. CDR3 sequence (DNA): TGTGCCAGCAGTTACAGCGGACTAGCGGCCACAGATACGCAGTATTTT.

This chain uses TRBV7-6 with TRBJ1-1, with D unresolved. Trimming took 0 bases from V and 1 from J, leaving 3 bases between them. The CDR3 is made up of 13 amino acids. The V gene's germline CDR1 is SGHVS and CDR2 FNYEAQ. CDR3 sequence reads: CASSLAGNTEAFF. The DNA of the CDR3 is TGTGCCAGCAGCTTAGCCGGGAACACTGAAGCTTTCTTT.

V and J are TRBV2 and TRBJ2-2; 8 positions match TRBD1. This CDR3 has 14 amino acids. Losses at the gene ends were 8 bases for V and 7 bases for J; bases not matched to a gene: 9. Germline V gives CDR1 SNHLY, CDR2 FYNNEI. The CDR3 loop reads CASGGTGGIGELFF. CDR3 coding DNA: TGTGCCAGCGGGGGAACAGGGGGGATCGGGGAGCTGTTTTTT. Based on the CDR3 plus reference TRBV2 and TRBJ2-2, the full variable domain is EPEVTQTPSHQVTQMGQEVILRCVPISNHLYFYWYRQILGQKVEFLVSFYNNEISEKSEIFDDQFSVERPDGSNFTLKIRSTKLEDSAMYFCASGGTGGIGELFFGEGSRLTVL.

The chain is built from TRBV13 and TRBJ2-7; possible D gene TRBD2, 6 bases. Germline lookup yields CDR1 PRHDT and CDR2 FYEKMQ (reference sequence). The length of the CDR3 is 13 residues. V dropped 5 bases and J dropped 7 bases, with 15 bases sitting between them. For the CDR3, the DNA is TGTGCCAGCAGCAGGGACCGCGCGGGGGAGCAGTACTTC. Translation gives CASSRDRAGEQYF.

This clone appeared a single time. The chain is built from TRBV19 and TRBJ1-2; D may be TRBD1 (5 bases). CDR1 is LNHDA, CDR2 SQIVND, per germline (reference sequence). CDR3 size: 17 residues. Trimming took off 4 bases at V and 4 bases at J, with 22 bases between the two ends. The CDR3 nucleotides are TGTGCCAGTAGTAAATTACAGGAGCCCGTCGTGTCCTATGGCTACACCTTC. It translates to CASSKLQEPVVSYGYTF.

The V call is TRBV6-5, the J call TRBJ1-5, with D tentatively TRBD1 (5 bases). Germline-derived CDR1 and CDR2 are MNHEY and SVGAGI. The V gene lost 6 bases and the J gene lost 7 bases, with 19 bases spanning the gap. The CDR3 covers 15 residues. CDR3 in amino acids: CASSPLGGAGQPQHF. In nucleotides, the CDR3 is TGTGCCAGCAGCCCCCTCGGGGGAGCGGGCCAGCCCCAGCATTTT.

The genes are TRBV28 and TRBJ2-6; a weak D match, TRBD2 (7 bases). Germline lookup yields CDR1 MDHEN and CDR2 SYDVKM. This CDR3 is built from 16 residues. The V and J ends lost 5 bases and 1 base respectively, with 12 bases between them. CDR3 nucleotide sequence: TGTGCCAGCAGTCCTGGGGGGGCGTCTGGGGCCAACGTCCTGACTTTC. Protein: CASSPGGASGANVLTF.

V is TRBV24-1 and J is TRBJ2-1; TRBD1 matches at 8 bases. Germline CDR1 KGHDR, CDR2 SFDVKD. CDR3 length: 15 amino acids. V trimming: 3 bases; J trimming: 2 bases; junction bases outside the gene matches: 2. CDR3 residues: CATSDTGGAYNEQFF. CDR3 DNA sequence: TGTGCCACCAGTGATACAGGGGGAGCCTACAATGAGCAGTTCTTC.

The table lists this clone with a few counts. This rearrangement joins TRBV11-2 to TRBJ2-1, with 11 positions matching TRBD1. The CDR3 spans 15 residues. Germline CDR1 and CDR2: SGHAT and FQNNGV. Trimming at V came to 3 bases and at J to 7 bases, leaving 5 bases not matched to a gene. The CDR3 region is CASSLRDRGENEQFF. The CDR3 region has the DNA TGTGCCAGCAGCTTGAGGGACAGGGGGGAGAATGAGCAGTTCTTC.

The sample holds a few counts of this clone. The chain joins TRBV5-1 to TRBJ2-1; 8 positions agree with TRBD2. The length of the CDR3 is 15 residues. CDR1 SGHRS and CDR2 YFSETQ come from the germline V gene. Trimming cost V 7 bases and J 6 bases; bases outside gene matches: 12. CDR3 DNA: TGCGCCAGCGGCCCACGGACTAGCCCCTCCAATGAGCAGTTCTTC. The encoded protein is CASGPRTSPSNEQFF.